The entry below gives a single T cell receptor beta chain sequence along with its context. The target antigen is unknown. This entry belongs to a study of blood T cells in healthy people across ages. Study-wide context: Through template switching, about one barcoded beta molecule was captured per two T cells, as measured in model experiments.

Findings of the study overall: The study lacked donor CMV status, which possibly confounded expanded clonotype changes.

Sample donors were healthy Caucasian individuals that came from Russia, aged about 6 to 95. Extractions gave at least 5.5 micrograms of total RNA per sample. A second roughly 6 to 11 cycle PCR used barcoded and J-beta primers. TCRdb re-analysed the 5' RACE reads in MiXCR, keeping a single row per CDR3 protein. Seen here are hundreds of thousands of distinct CDR3 sequences, 29% observed once, and the top ten hold around 16%. Trimming removed 7 bases from V and 8 bases from J, with 17 bases in between. The CDR3 length is 13 residues. CDR1 SGHTA and CDR2 FQGNSA come from the germline V gene. The sequence was obtained from a woman at least 80 years old in good health. The gene calls are TRBV7-2 and TRBJ1-2; D ambiguous. Sample: blood. CDR3 coding DNA: TGTGCCAGCACCGAAACACAATACTTCGGCTACACCTTC. Its translation is CASTETQYFGYTF.